This is a list of T cell receptor beta chains from one sample in a study of monozygotic twins with inflammatory bowel disease. Each CDR3 protein gets one entry in TCRdb, which reprocessed the 5' RACE reads and gives no DNA. In total, the table holds about 210,000 distinct CDR3 sequences. Sequenced input: blood. The receptors shown here come from a human donor with ulcerative colitis or Crohn's disease, or a healthy co-twin of an affected twin (not recorded which). Both conserved end residues are part of each CDR3.

>TRBV6-1|TRBJ2-7
CASTRVGLDRGDYEQYF
>TRBV18|TRBJ2-3
CASSPGLGGRTDTQYF
>TRBV20-1|TRBJ2-3
CSARTSGYTQYF
>TRBV14|TRBJ1-2
CASSHYRDLPTLNYGYTF
>TRBV7-9|TRBJ2-7
CASSSGSGTGSTEQYF
>TRBV7-8|TRBJ2-3
CASSLVWESDTQYF
>TRBV11-2|TRBJ2-3
CASSLIGQGYSTDTQYF
>TRBV5-1|TRBJ2-5
CASSLQGRVQETQYF
>TRBV12-3/TRBV12-4|TRBJ2-7
CASSSQYGSSYEQYF
>TRBV6-2/TRBV6-3|TRBJ2-1
CASRLAGGSSYNEQFF
>TRBV24-1|TRBJ2-5
CATSDSFRETQYF